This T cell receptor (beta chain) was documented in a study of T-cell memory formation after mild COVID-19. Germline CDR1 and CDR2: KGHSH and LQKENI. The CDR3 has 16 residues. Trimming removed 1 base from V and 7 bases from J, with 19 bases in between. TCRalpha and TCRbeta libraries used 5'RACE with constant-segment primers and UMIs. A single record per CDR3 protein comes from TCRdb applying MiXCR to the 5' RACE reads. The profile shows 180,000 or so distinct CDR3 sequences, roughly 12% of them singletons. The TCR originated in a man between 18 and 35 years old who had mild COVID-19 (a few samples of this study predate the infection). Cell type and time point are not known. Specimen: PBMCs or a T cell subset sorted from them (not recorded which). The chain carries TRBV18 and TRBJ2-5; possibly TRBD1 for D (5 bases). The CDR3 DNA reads TGTGCCAGCTCACCACGGGCGAGCGCCCGTCAGGGGACCCAGTACTTC. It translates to CASSPRASARQGTQYF.